This entry lists 21 T cell receptor beta chains sequenced from one sample in a study of control samples from healthy donors and cancer patients. Here immunoSEQ multiplex PCR was the method, and the copy in TCRdb shows in-frame clones only, minus some. The repertoire holds about 96,000 clones, approximately 95% seen once, with 8% in the top ten. Material for sequencing was blood. The origin of the receptors is a man between 18 and 35 years old in good health.

V usage is TRBV13 and J usage is TRBJ1-1, with unresolved D. Trimming cost V 5 bases and J 1 base, with 14 bases left between them. The germline CDR1 and CDR2 sequences are PRHDT and FYEKMQ (reference sequence). The CDR3 sequence is 15 residues long. The CDR3 sequence: CASSMGWVSNTEAFF. In DNA form, the CDR3 reads TGTGCCAGCAGCATGGGGTGGGTCTCGAACACTGAAGCTTTCTTT.

This chain connects TRBV7-2 to TRBJ1-1; D is possibly TRBD1 (5 bases). Trimming took off 2 bases at V and 0 bases at J, with 10 bases between the two ends. CDR1 is SGHTA and CDR2 is FQGNSA in the germline V gene. The CDR3 covers 15 residues. The CDR3 sequence is CASSLYGGMNTEAFF. CDR3 DNA: TGTGCCAGCAGCTTATATGGGGGGATGAACACTGAAGCTTTCTTT.

The chain carries TRBV5-4 and TRBJ2-5, with D unresolved. The V end was cut by 4 bases, the J end by 4 bases, with 14 bases between. Germline V gene sequence: CDR1 SGHNT, CDR2 YYREEE (reference sequence). The CDR3 is 14 amino acids. The CDR3, as DNA: TGTGCCAGCAGCACCGATAGCCTTCCAGAGACCCAGTACTTC. It codes for CASSTDSLPETQYF.

This chain uses TRBV30 with TRBJ1-4; 7 nucleotides line up with TRBD1. This CDR3 comprises 14 residues. J was trimmed by 7 bases and V by 0 bases; bases with no gene match: 5. The V gene's germline CDR1 is GTSNPN and CDR2 SVGIG (reference sequence). The DNA for the CDR3 is TGTGCCTGGAGTGTGGTGGCAGGGGGTGAAAAACTGTTTTTT. Amino acids: CAWSVVAGGEKLFF. Variable domain in full (rest from reference TRBV30 and TRBJ1-4): SQTIHQWPATLVQPVGSPLSLECTVEGTSNPNLYWYRQAAGRGLQLLFYSVGIGQISSEVPQNLSASRPQDRQFILSSKKLLLSDSGFYLCAWSVVAGGEKLFFGSGTQLSVL.

V is TRBV18 and J is TRBJ1-1; maybe TRBD1 (6 bases). Looked up from germline, CDR1 is KGHSH and CDR2 is LQKENI. This CDR3 comprises 15 residues. The V gene lost 0 bases and the J gene lost 1 base, with 9 bases spanning the gap. This CDR3 is CASSPPSGANTEAFF. The CDR3 coding sequence is TGTGCCAGCTCACCACCATCAGGGGCGAACACTGAAGCTTTCTTT.

J is TRBJ1-5 and V is TRBV27; possibly TRBD1 for D (5 bases). The V end was cut by 6 bases, the J end by 4 bases, with 10 bases between. Germline loops: CDR1 MNHEY, CDR2 SMNVEV (reference sequence). The CDR3 runs 13 residues. The CDR3 sequence is CASRRGGNQPQHF. In nucleotides, the CDR3 is TGTGCCAGCAGACGGGGGGGAAATCAGCCCCAGCATTTT.

The chain joins TRBV10-3 to TRBJ1-4; no clear D gene. The CDR3 runs to 19 residues. V was trimmed by 2 bases and J by 0 bases, leaving 19 bases between them. Germline CDR1 and CDR2: ENHRY and SYGVKD. The CDR3 coding sequence is TGTGCCATCAGTGAGGGCGGGTTACTCGCATCCCCAACTAATGAAAAACTGTTTTTT. Translated: CAISEGGLLASPTNEKLFF.

This chain uses TRBV10-3 with TRBJ1-1, with 8 bases aligning to TRBD1. The trim removed 1 base at V and 5 bases at J, leaving 3 bases unmatched. The germline gives CDR1 ENHRY, CDR2 SYGVKD. The CDR3 totals 14 residues. The CDR3: CAISELRQGTEAFF. In DNA, the CDR3 is TGTGCCATCAGTGAGTTAAGACAGGGGACTGAAGCTTTCTTT.

This chain connects TRBV6-1 to TRBJ2-1; 7 positions match TRBD2. Germline V lookup: CDR1 MNHNS, CDR2 SASEGT. Trimming cost V 3 bases and J 9 bases; bases outside gene matches: 11. This CDR3 spans 15 amino acids. In nucleotides, the CDR3 is TGTGCCAGCAGTGATATAGGACTAGGAGCTATTGAGCAGTTCTTC. Translating gives CASSDIGLGAIEQFF.

V is TRBV27 and J is TRBJ1-1; possible D gene TRBD1, 6 bases. Between the trimmed V and J ends, which lost 3 bases and 1 base, there was a span of 9 bases. Germline V gives CDR1 MNHEY, CDR2 SMNVEV (reference sequence). The CDR3 is 14 amino acids. In DNA, the CDR3 is TGTGCCAGCAGTTTGGGGGGCACGAACACTGAAGCTTTCTTT. Amino acids: CASSLGGTNTEAFF.

The chain links TRBV28 to TRBJ1-1; no clear D. Trimming cost V 8 bases and J 0 bases, with 16 bases left between them. Germline loops: CDR1 MDHEN, CDR2 SYDVKM. CDR3 length: 15 amino acids. The CDR3 DNA reads TGTGCCAGCCGCCTGGTTAGTGAAATGAACACTGAAGCTTTCTTT. It specifies CASRLVSEMNTEAFF.

The V call is TRBV27, the J call TRBJ2-1; 9 nucleotides align to TRBD2. The CDR3 runs to 15 residues. Germline trimming cut 7 bases from V and 9 bases from J; bases unmatched to any gene: 13. Per the germline V gene, CDR1 is MNHEY and CDR2 is SMNVEV (reference sequence). CDR3 coding DNA: TGTGCCAGCACCCTCAGGGCGGGAGGGATTGGTGAGCAGTTCTTC. Translating gives CASTLRAGGIGEQFF.

The genes are TRBV23-1 and TRBJ1-1; D ambiguous. TRBV23-1 is an open reading frame, and its role is uncertain. CDR3 length: 15 amino acids. Deletions cut 5 bases from V and 2 bases from J, with 15 bases between. The CDR3 protein is CASSRRVGINTEAFF. CDR3 DNA: TGCGCCAGCAGTAGAAGGGTGGGGATTAACACTGAAGCTTTCTTT.

This clone was seen just once. This sequence joins TRBV4-2 and TRBJ1-4, with D unclear. The CDR3 sequence is 15 residues long. Germline CDR1 and CDR2: LGHNA and YNFKEQ. Trimming took off 0 bases at V and 0 bases at J, with 5 bases between the two ends. For the CDR3, the DNA is TGTGCCAGCAGCCAAGATGAATCAACTAATGAAAAACTGTTTTTT. Translated, it gives CASSQDESTNEKLFF.

This clone was seen a handful of times. The sample has other DNA sequences that encode this CDR3 too. This chain connects TRBV27 to TRBJ2-7; 7 bases are a match to TRBD2. V lost 5 bases to trimming and J lost 2 bases; unmatched junction nucleotides: 6. The germline V gene encodes CDR1 MNHEY and CDR2 SMNVEV (reference sequence). The CDR3 sequence is 14 residues long. The CDR3 nucleotides are TGTGCCAGCAGTGACCGGGAGGAGGCCTACGAGCAGTACTTC. Translated, it gives CASSDREEAYEQYF.

V usage is TRBV19 and J usage is TRBJ1-2; D not certain. V shed 3 bases and J shed 6 bases, with 11 bases lying between them. The germline gives CDR1 LNHDA, CDR2 SQIVND (reference sequence). The CDR3 has 13 residues. CDR3 sequence: CASSIGQVHGYTF. CDR3 sequence (DNA): TGTGCCAGTAGTATCGGCCAGGTCCATGGCTACACCTTC.

V and J are TRBV27 and TRBJ1-1, with D maybe TRBD1 (5 bases). CDR3 length equals 18 residues. The germline gives CDR1 MNHEY, CDR2 SMNVEV (reference sequence). Trimming took off 5 bases at V and 1 base at J, with 23 bases between the two ends. For the CDR3, the DNA is TGTGCCAGCAGTCATATCCGGAAATGGGGGTGGGGGAACACTGAAGCTTTCTTT. It encodes CASSHIRKWGWGNTEAFF.

V is TRBV6-5 and J is TRBJ2-3; D may be TRBD1 or TRBD2 (5 bases each). Per germline, CDR1 MNHEY and CDR2 SVGAGI. The CDR3 covers 13 residues. V shed 2 bases and J shed 5 bases, with 8 bases lying between them. Here the CDR3 DNA reads TGTGCCAGCAGTTACAAGGGGAGAGATACGCAGTATTTT. This codes for CASSYKGRDTQYF.

V and J are TRBV11-2 and TRBJ1-2; 9 positions match TRBD1. V was clipped by 5 bases and J by 4 bases; unmatched bases: 8. Germline V gene sequence: CDR1 SGHAT, CDR2 FQNNGV. The CDR3 has 15 residues. The CDR3 reads CASSLSTGGGYGYTF. For the CDR3, the DNA is TGTGCCAGCAGCCTTAGTACAGGGGGCGGCTATGGCTACACCTTC.

This clone was observed a single time. The chain employs TRBV7-9 and TRBJ2-1, with TRBD1 as a possible D gene (6 bases). The CDR3 runs to 15 residues. V was shortened by 5 bases and J by 0 bases, with 11 bases between the two germline ends. Germline lookup yields CDR1 SEHNR and CDR2 FQNEAQ (reference sequence). The CDR3 here is CASSRQESSYNEQFF. The CDR3, as DNA: TGTGCCAGCAGCAGACAGGAGAGCTCCTACAATGAGCAGTTCTTC.

The chain couples TRBV19 to TRBJ2-1; 9 nucleotides line up with TRBD2. V lost 3 bases and J lost 3; bases outside the gene matches: 6. CDR1 and CDR2 from the germline V gene are LNHDA and SQIVND (reference sequence). The CDR3 sequence is 16 residues long. The CDR3: CASSMGVAGDYNEQFF. The CDR3 DNA is TGTGCCAGTAGTATGGGTGTAGCGGGAGACTACAATGAGCAGTTCTTC. The full variable domain, completed using reference TRBV19 and TRBJ2-1, is DGGITQSPKYLFRKEGQNVTLSCEQNLNHDAMYWYRQDPGQGLRLIYYSQIVNDFQKGDIAEGYSVSREKKESFPLTVTSAQKNPTAFYLCASSMGVAGDYNEQFFGPGTRLTVL.